Sequencing of this T cell receptor (beta chain) was carried out in a study of OX40 agonist ivuxolimab in advanced cancers. About the study: Participants could have had prior anti-PD-1, anti-PD-L1 or anti-CTLA-4 therapy, and around 43% had some. Three patients, one with hepatocellular carcinoma and two with cutaneous melanoma, achieved partial responses.

The repertoire was sequenced with immunoSEQ multiplex PCR; TCRdb's copy has only in-frame clones and lacks some. In the table there are thousands of clones, 55% to 85% of which are singletons. Per germline, CDR1 MNHEY and CDR2 SVGAGI. V dropped 5 bases and J dropped 0 bases, with 11 bases sitting between them. The CDR3 contains 15 residues. This clonotype originated in an adult with an advanced solid tumor such as melanoma, head and neck, liver or kidney cancer. V gene TRBV6-5 combines with J gene TRBJ1-5, with D hard to call. Sequenced material: CD4+ or CD8+ T cells sorted from blood, taken in a trial of the OX40 agonist ivuxolimab. CDR3 amino acids: CASSAFWPSNQPQHF. CDR3 DNA: TGTGCCAGCAGTGCCTTTTGGCCTAGCAATCAGCCCCAGCATTTT.